The clone carrying this T cell receptor beta chain has a handful of counts. Its matching antigen is unknown. Clones were read by immunoSEQ multiplex PCR, and TCRdb kept only the in-frame ones, dropping some. Of roughly 2.4 million clones detected, approximately 94% appear once; the ten largest clones hold 0.13%. The data stem from a study of shared clonotypes between healthy human individuals. Regarding the study as a whole: Generally, naive subsets came out with larger estimated richness than memory subsets. Sampling used blood alone; tissue repertoires probably differ. The generation probabilities recorded for non-shared clonotypes fell below those of clonotypes shared by all four donors. About 5% of naive CD4 clonotypes were shared across several donors.

V was cut by 4 bases and J by 8 bases, with 6 bases left in between. The CDR3 contains 11 residues. Germline V lookup: CDR1 LNHDA, CDR2 SQIVND (reference sequence). This receptor was taken from a man between 18 and 29 years old in good health. Sequencing was carried out using naive CD4+ T cells sorted from blood. Subset specified: CD45RA+ positively selected. The chain employs TRBV19 and TRBJ2-4; D is unclear. The CDR3 nucleotides are TGTGCCAGTAGTACGGCATACATTCAGTACTTC. This gives the protein CASSTAYIQYF.